This T cell receptor beta chain derives from a study of control samples from healthy donors and cancer patients. Per germline, CDR1 LNHDA and CDR2 SQIVND (reference sequence). V lost 7 bases and J lost 5; bases outside the gene matches: 12. The CDR3 extends over 16 amino acids. This clone has a handful of counts. Sequencing was performed with immunoSEQ multiplex PCR; in TCRdb, only in-frame clones are kept and a portion is missing. The data contain roughly 130,000 clones, approximately 90% of them singletons. The sequence derives from a man between 45 and 60 years old in good health. V usage is TRBV19 and J usage is TRBJ2-2; TRBD2 aligns across 8 bases. Specimen: blood. As DNA, the CDR3 is TGTGCCAGTACCTTACGACGGGGGGGTCCAACCGGGGAGCTGTTTTTT. It yields the protein CASTLRRGGPTGELFF. The variable domain in full, with the rest retrieved from reference TRBV19 and TRBJ2-2, is DGGITQSPKYLFRKEGQNVTLSCEQNLNHDAMYWYRQDPGQGLRLIYYSQIVNDFQKGDIAEGYSVSREKKESFPLTVTSAQKNPTAFYLCASTLRRGGPTGELFFGEGSRLTVL.